A few counts support the clone carrying this T cell receptor beta chain. These data are taken from a study of sequential checkpoint blockade in melanoma. As for the study in general: DNA from around 90 pretreatment tumor samples underwent TCRβ immunosequencing. About two dozen patients had matched tumor biopsies before treatment and at week 13 after nivolumab or ipilimumab alone.

CDR1 is MNHGY and CDR2 is SAAAGT in the germline V gene. This CDR3 contains 15 residues. V was trimmed by 6 bases and J by 3 bases, leaving 16 bases between them. TCRdb's table, derived via immunoSEQ multiplex PCR, lists solely in-frame clones and lacks some. The table has about 3,500 clones, under 25% seen once; the top ten hold around a sixth. Sample treatment: randomized to nivolumab then ipilimumab (arm A) or the reverse (arm B). The sample was tumor tissue (inferred from file names), taken from a patient given nivolumab and ipilimumab in sequence. The sequence was collected from a human patient with melanoma. Some clones in this sample may be carry-over from other donors' samples. V is TRBV6-8 and J is TRBJ2-3; TRBD1 is a possible D gene (5 bases). CDR3 sequence: CASRFQGGPTDTQYF. The DNA of the CDR3 is TGTGCCAGCAGATTCCAGGGTGGGCCTACAGATACGCAGTATTTT.